The TCR beta chain under discussion was sequenced for a study of PD-L1 blockade in urothelial cancer. Study background: Patients previously received 0 to 3 chemotherapy regimens. Blood underwent analysis 3 weeks (second dose) and 6 weeks after treatment began.

Repertoires were generated with immunoSEQ multiplex PCR, while TCRdb's copy carries only in-frame clones and drops some. The data show some 110,000 clones, 80% to 90% seen once. Sample time point: peripheral blood 6 weeks after treatment start. V was pared by 3 bases and J by 6 bases, with 3 bases of the junction left unmatched. Germline V gene lookup returns CDR1 LNHDA and CDR2 SQIVND (reference sequence). This CDR3 is 14 amino acids long. This clonotype was obtained from a man in his sixties with urothelial cancer. This sequence joins TRBV19 and TRBJ2-2; TRBD1 agrees at 8 bases. Specimen: PBMCs, collected around atezolizumab (anti-PD-L1) treatment. The CDR3 loop is CASSIQGAPGELFF. The DNA for the CDR3 is TGTGCCAGTAGTATCCAGGGGGCTCCCGGGGAGCTGTTTTTT.